This T cell receptor beta chain is from a study of PD-L1 blockade in urothelial cancer. Study overall: The year 2014 saw patients start atezolizumab, 1,200 mg intravenously every 3 weeks. At 3 weeks after treatment start (second dose) and again at 6 weeks, blood was analyzed.

Clones were read by immunoSEQ multiplex PCR, and TCRdb kept only the in-frame ones, dropping some. The sample comprises 53,000 or so clones, around 85% of which are singletons, and more than 15% rests with the top ten. Germline CDR1 is LGHNA and CDR2 is YSLEER. This CDR3 has 15 amino acids. V lost 2 bases to trimming and J lost 4 bases; unmatched junction nucleotides: 4. Diagnoses among patients were locally advanced or metastatic urothelial carcinoma. Pretreatment and on-treatment samples were taken, numbering 1 to 8 per patient. This clonotype was obtained from a man in his 60s with urothelial cancer. J is TRBJ1-2 and V is TRBV4-3, with 10 bases fitting TRBD1. The sample here was PBMCs, taken around atezolizumab (anti-PD-L1) treatment. This CDR3 is CASSQRDRGSYGYTF. Here the CDR3 DNA reads TGCGCCAGCAGCCAAAGGGACAGGGGTAGCTATGGCTACACCTTC.